These 14 T cell receptor beta chains were all obtained from the same sample, sequenced in a study of human T cells and chemical hapten exposure. Time point given: healthy volunteer bleed at 2 weeks. Total RNA was isolated from unfractionated whole blood. TCRdb re-called the RACE reads with MiXCR, one entry per CDR3 protein. The sample has over 45,000 distinct CDR3 sequences; roughly 4% are singletons. The material sequenced was whole blood. All receptors derive from a female donor in good health. Some clones in this sample may be carry-over from other donors' samples.

This clonotype was seen repeatedly, ten times or more. The CDR3 is CASRMTVGGEAFF. The CDR3 DNA sequence: TGTGCCAGCAGGATGACAGTTGGGGGTGAAGCTTTCTTT. The chain recombines TRBV28 with TRBJ1-1, with D maybe TRBD1 (5 bases). CDR3 length: 13 amino acids. Germline CDR1 and CDR2: MDHEN and SYDVKM. The V and J ends lost 6 bases and 7 bases respectively, with 15 bases between them.

In its sample, this clonotype was seen a few times. This rearrangement joins TRBV12-3 or TRBV12-4 to TRBJ1-2; D is possibly TRBD1 (6 bases). The CDR3 is 15 residues long. V was cut by 3 bases and J by 3 bases, with 14 bases left in between. The CDR3: CASSLSNRVDYGYTF. The CDR3 nucleotides read TGTGCCAGCAGTTTGAGTAACAGGGTTGACTATGGCTACACCTTC.

This clonotype was detected many times. The CDR3 DNA is TGCAGTGCCGCCCCAGCGGGGGGCCCCCCCAGGGAGCAGTTCTTC. This encodes CSAAPAGGPPREQFF. The chain uses TRBV20-1 and TRBJ2-1; 9 bases line up with TRBD2. CDR3 length: 15 residues. V shed 6 bases, J shed 10 bases, and the junction held 16 bases outside the gene matches. Germline-derived CDR1 and CDR2 are DFQATT and SNEGSKA (reference sequence).

This clonotype was seen repeatedly, ten times or more. The chain uses TRBV25-1 and TRBJ1-1; 7 bases fit TRBD1. From germline, CDR1 is MGHDK and CDR2 SYGVNS. The CDR3 has 14 residues. With V trimmed by 6 bases and J by 4 bases, 8 bases remained unmatched. The CDR3 loop reads CASRETGFGTEAFF. The CDR3 bases are TGTGCCAGCAGGGAGACAGGGTTCGGCACTGAAGCTTTCTTT.

This clonotype has a count of ten or more. The chain uses TRBV28 and TRBJ1-6; possible D gene TRBD1, 6 bases. The CDR3 contains 17 residues. The germline V gene encodes CDR1 MDHEN and CDR2 SYDVKM. V shed 3 bases and J shed 6 bases, with 18 bases lying between them. The CDR3 DNA sequence: TGTGCCAGCAGTTTCCGGACCTTCCGGGACACTAATTCACCCCTCCACTTT. Translated: CASSFRTFRDTNSPLHF.

This clonotype has ten or more counts. The rearrangement uses TRBV9 and TRBJ2-7; D uncertain. CDR1 and CDR2 from the germline V gene are SGDLS and YYNGEE. V lost 3 bases to trimming and J lost 2 bases, with 12 bases between them. The CDR3 totals 14 residues. The CDR3 DNA reads as TGTGCCAGCAGCGGGTCTCGTGGACCCTACGAGCAGTACTTC. This translates into CASSGSRGPYEQYF.

This clonotype showed up many times. The chain couples TRBV12-3 or TRBV12-4 to TRBJ1-5; 10 bases match TRBD1. This CDR3 has 12 residues. With 3 bases clipped from V and 12 bases from J, the junction kept 2 bases outside the gene matches. In nucleotides, the CDR3 is TGTGCCAGCAGTTTTCGGACAGGGGGCCAGCATTTT. Translation gives CASSFRTGGQHF.

This clonotype was observed at least ten times. This chain links TRBV12-3 or TRBV12-4 with TRBJ1-1, with D hard to call. Trimming removed 1 base at V and 0 bases at J, with 21 bases between. The CDR3 is made up of 19 amino acids. The CDR3 sequence is CASSLVVGSLRTMNTEAFF. Here the CDR3 DNA reads TGTGCCAGCAGTTTAGTCGTTGGCAGCCTCAGGACCATGAACACTGAAGCTTTCTTT.

This clonotype has at least ten counts. This chain uses TRBV21-1 with TRBJ2-5; TRBD2 is taken as the D call from the table, unchecked against the DNA. TRBV21-1 is termed a pseudogene. The length of the CDR3 is 16 residues. DNA of the CDR3: TGTGCCAGCAGCGGGGTCAGCGGGGACCTCCAAGAGACCCAGTACTTC. As protein: CASSGVSGDLQETQYF.

J is TRBJ2-3 and V is TRBV7-2; 9 nucleotides match TRBD2. V shed 5 bases and J 3 bases; nucleotides not matched to a gene: 9. CDR1 and CDR2 from the germline V gene are SGHTA and FQGNSA. The length of the CDR3 is 16 residues. CDR3 loop: CASSPASGGFTDTQYF. The CDR3 coding sequence is TGTGCCAGCAGCCCGGCGAGCGGGGGGTTTACAGATACGCAGTATTTT.

This clonotype was counted a few times. This chain joins TRBV5-6 and TRBJ1-4; TRBD1 matches at 7 bases. CDR1 and CDR2 from the germline V gene are SGHDT and YYEEEE. This CDR3 comprises 18 residues. Trimming at V came to 6 bases and at J to 3 bases, leaving 17 bases not matched to a gene. The CDR3 loop is CASTNQTFPRGANEKLFF. The CDR3 region has the DNA TGTGCCAGCACCAACCAAACCTTCCCCAGGGGGGCTAATGAAAAACTGTTTTTT.

This clonotype appeared many times. The chain recombines TRBV20-1 with TRBJ1-2; TRBD1 agrees at 8 bases. Germline V CDR1 and CDR2: DFQATT, SNEGSKA (reference sequence). Trimming at V came to 0 bases and at J to 8 bases, leaving 5 bases not matched to a gene. The CDR3 has 13 residues. Here the CDR3 DNA reads TGCAGTGCTAGAGATCGGACAGGGCGCGGCTACACCTTC. This encodes CSARDRTGRGYTF.

This clonotype was counted many times. V and J are TRBV7-3 and TRBJ2-1, with D possibly being TRBD1 (5 bases). CDR1 is SGHTA, CDR2 FQGTGA, per germline. This CDR3 is 16 amino acids long. Trimming pared 2 bases from V and 6 bases from J, leaving 17 bases between. The CDR3 spells CASSLRSGMVFNEQFF. The CDR3 nucleotides are TGTGCCAGCAGCTTACGCTCAGGGATGGTGTTCAATGAGCAGTTCTTC.

This clonotype was seen at least ten times. V gene TRBV4-2 combines with J gene TRBJ2-7; no definite D call. V was pared by 1 base and J by 6 bases, with 7 bases between. The CDR3 totals 12 residues. Germline lookup yields CDR1 LGHNA and CDR2 YNFKEQ. As DNA, the CDR3 is TGTGCCAGCAGCCAAGGTCTGCGCGAGCAGTACTTC. Translation: CASSQGLREQYF.